This T cell receptor beta chain was captured by sequencing in a study of T cells in women clearing cervical HPV infection. Study context: Case blood drawn at lesion detection; control blood after infection cleared. For cases, blood was sampled a median 149 days after lesion detection, interquartile range about 80 to 220 days.

About this clone: The antigen is undetermined. The CDR3 is cut off 3 residues early in the read; its end comes from the germline J gene.

Findings and limits, study-wide: Richness plus V gene abundances separated cases from controls with AUC 0.8 to 0.85.

Sequenced by immunoSEQ multiplex PCR; TCRdb stores in-frame clones only, minus some. This table lists under 50,000 clones. The CDR3 length is 12 residues. Germline V gives CDR1 SGHRS, CDR2 YFSETQ. Trimming pared 6 bases from V and 5 bases from J, leaving 10 bases between. The sequencing input was blood buffy coat. The sequence derives from a woman between 18 and 75 years old with a cervical HPV16 infection that either progressed to CIN3+ or cleared (not recorded which). The chain couples TRBV5-1 to TRBJ2-3, with D perhaps matching TRBD2 (6 bases). The CDR3 is CASKMEGDTQYF. The covered CDR3 bases are TGCGCCAGCAAGATGGAGGGAGATACG. Together with reference TRBV5-1 and TRBJ2-3, the CDR3 gives the full variable domain: KAGVTQTPRYLIKTRGQQVTLSCSPISGHRSVSWYQQTPGQGLQFLFEYFSETQRNKGNFPGRFSGRQFSNSRSEMNVSTLELGDSALYLCASKMEGDTQYFGPGTRLTVL.